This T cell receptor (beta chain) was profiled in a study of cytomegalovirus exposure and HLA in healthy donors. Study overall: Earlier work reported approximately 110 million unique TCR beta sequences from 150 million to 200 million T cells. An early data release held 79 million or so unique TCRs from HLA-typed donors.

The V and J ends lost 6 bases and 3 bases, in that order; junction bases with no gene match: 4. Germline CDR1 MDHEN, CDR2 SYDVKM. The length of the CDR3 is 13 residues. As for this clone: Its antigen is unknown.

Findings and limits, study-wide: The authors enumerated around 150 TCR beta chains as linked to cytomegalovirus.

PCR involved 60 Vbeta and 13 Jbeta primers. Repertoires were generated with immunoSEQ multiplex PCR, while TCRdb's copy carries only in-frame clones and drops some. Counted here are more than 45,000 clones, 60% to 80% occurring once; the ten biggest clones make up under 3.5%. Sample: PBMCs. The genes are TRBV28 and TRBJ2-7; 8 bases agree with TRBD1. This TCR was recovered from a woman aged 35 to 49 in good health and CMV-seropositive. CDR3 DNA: TGTGCCAGCAGCCAGGGACAGGTCTACGAGCAGTACTTC. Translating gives CASSQGQVYEQYF.